A single sample is the source of the 2 T cell receptor beta chains below, sequenced in a study of response to subunit inactivated influenza vaccine. MiXCR was run by TCRdb on the RT-PCR reads, yielding one entry per CDR3 protein. The table lists roughly 170,000 distinct CDR3 sequences, about 9.3% of them singletons. The sample was non-naive T cells sorted from PBMCs, taken on the day of vaccination. The receptors were gathered from a man aged 50-59 years who received an inactivated influenza vaccine.

Only a few counts were recorded for this clonotype. The V gene is TRBV2, the J gene TRBJ2-3; 8 nucleotides match TRBD1. The V gene end was trimmed by 5 bases and the J gene end by 7 bases; junction bases not matched to a gene: 11. This CDR3 is 15 amino acids long. From germline, CDR1 is SNHLY and CDR2 FYNNEI. The CDR3 DNA sequence: TGTGCCAGCAGTCTACCTAGGACAGGGAGGTATACGCAGTATTTT. Amino acid sequence: CASSLPRTGRYTQYF.

This clonotype has a handful of counts. This chain joins TRBV20-1 and TRBJ2-7; 12 bases line up with TRBD2. The CDR3 contains 15 residues. V lost 0 bases to trimming and J lost 7 bases; unmatched junction nucleotides: 7. The germline gives CDR1 DFQATT, CDR2 SNEGSKA (reference sequence). The CDR3 DNA reads TGCAGTGCTAGAGACCCTAGCGGGAGGGCCTTTGAGCAGTACTTC. Protein product: CSARDPSGRAFEQYF.